The 21 T cell receptor beta chains below were found in one sample sequenced in a study of T-cell memory formation after mild COVID-19. Each CDR3 protein is one row after TCRdb ran MiXCR on the 5' RACE reads. This sample yields about 320,000 distinct CDR3 sequences, of which more than 13% are seen a single time; roughly 23% belongs to the top ten. Specimen: PBMCs or a T cell subset sorted from them (not recorded which). Every receptor here comes from a man aged 18 to 35 who had mild COVID-19 (a few samples of this study predate the infection). Cell type and time point are not known.

This clonotype has more than one count but fewer than ten. The CDR3 spells CASSYAGDFCGYTF. In DNA form, the CDR3 reads TGTGCCAGCAGTTACGCTGGGGACTTCTGTGGCTACACCTTC. This rearrangement joins TRBV6-2 or TRBV6-3 to TRBJ1-2, with D possibly matching TRBD1 (5 bases). Germline CDR1 is MNHEY and CDR2 is SVGEGT. V was cut by 2 bases and J by 7 bases, with 14 bases left in between. The CDR3 covers 14 residues.

The rearrangement links TRBV7-9 to TRBJ2-1; D is possibly TRBD1 (5 bases). The length of the CDR3 is 11 residues. V was cut by 2 bases and J by 13 bases, with 9 bases left in between. CDR1 and CDR2 from the germline V gene are SEHNR and FQNEAQ (reference sequence). CDR3 nucleotide sequence: TGTGCCAGCAGCTTACAGGGTGGACAGTTCTTC. Translated, it gives CASSLQGGQFF.

The chain uses TRBV6-6 and TRBJ1-6; no definite D call. V lost 8 bases and J 0 bases, leaving 8 bases between the germline ends. Germline loops: CDR1 MNHNY, CDR2 SVGAGI (reference sequence). CDR3 size: 14 residues. The CDR3 is CASRSVSYNSPLHF. For the CDR3, the DNA is TGTGCCAGCCGAAGTGTCTCCTATAATTCACCCCTCCACTTT.

This clonotype was observed a few times. This chain links TRBV12-3 or TRBV12-4 with TRBJ1-2; 7 nucleotides match TRBD1. V lost 6 bases to trimming and J lost 8 bases; unmatched junction nucleotides: 9. This CDR3 is built from 13 residues. The CDR3 protein is CASSRQGPLGYTF. As DNA, the CDR3 is TGTGCCAGCAGCCGACAGGGCCCTTTGGGCTACACCTTC.

The sample holds a few counts of this clonotype. The chain recombines TRBV11-2 with TRBJ1-1; no clear D gene. Germline CDR1 SGHAT, CDR2 FQNNGV. The V and J ends lost 4 bases and 6 bases respectively, with 12 bases between them. The CDR3 runs 13 residues. The CDR3 nucleotides read TGTGCCAGCAGCTCAATAAGGAGTCCTGAAGCTTTCTTT. Amino acids: CASSSIRSPEAFF.

The V gene is TRBV28, the J gene TRBJ1-2; D gene ambiguous. This CDR3 spans 13 amino acids. CDR1 and CDR2 from the germline V gene are MDHEN and SYDVKM. V dropped 7 bases and J dropped 8 bases, with 17 bases sitting between them. The CDR3 is CASIPDQVGGYTF. CDR3 bases: TGTGCCAGCATCCCGGATCAGGTTGGGGGCTACACCTTC.

The chain employs TRBV6-2 or TRBV6-3 and TRBJ1-4; D gene unclear. The germline CDR1 and CDR2 sequences are MNHEY and SVGEGT. V lost 6 bases, J lost 5 bases, and 16 bases lay in between. This CDR3 region has 15 residues. The CDR3 nucleotides read TGTGCCAGCAGCACCGCCCGGGGTGGAAATGAAAAACTGTTTTTT. Translation: CASSTARGGNEKLFF.

The chain recombines TRBV9 with TRBJ2-4; D is possibly TRBD2 (6 bases). The CDR3 loop spans 14 amino acids. With 4 bases removed from V and 1 base from J, the gap between germline ends came to 9 bases. CDR1 and CDR2 from the germline V gene are SGDLS and YYNGEE. CDR3 DNA: TGTGCCAGCAGCACTAGCCCGGCCAAAAACATTCAGTACTTC. Translating gives CASSTSPAKNIQYF.

This clonotype was observed many times. The chain recombines TRBV6-5 with TRBJ2-7, with D possibly matching TRBD2 (6 bases). This CDR3 comprises 16 residues. V lost 2 bases, J lost 4 bases, and 18 bases lay in between. Germline V lookup: CDR1 MNHEY, CDR2 SVGAGI. This CDR3 is CASSYRGLGSGYEQYF. CDR3 DNA: TGTGCCAGCAGTTACCGAGGTTTGGGGAGCGGGTACGAGCAGTACTTC.

This clonotype was counted once. The chain combines TRBV20-1 with TRBJ1-2, with TRBD1 matching 7 bases. Looked up from germline, CDR1 is DFQATT and CDR2 is SNEGSKA (reference sequence). Germline trimming cut 4 bases from V and 4 bases from J; bases unmatched to any gene: 9. This CDR3 is built from 14 residues. The CDR3 nucleotides are TGCAGTGCTACCGACAGGGAATGGCTCTATGGCTACACCTTC. It is translated as CSATDREWLYGYTF.

In its sample, this clonotype was seen a few times. This chain joins TRBV18 and TRBJ2-5, with D uncertain. Germline V gene data show CDR1 as KGHSH and CDR2 as LQKENI. V dropped 2 bases and J dropped 6 bases, with 13 bases sitting between them. CDR3 length: 14 residues. The DNA of the CDR3 is TGTGCCAGCTCACCAAGGGAAGTGAGGCAGACCCAGTACTTC. This translates into CASSPREVRQTQYF.

J is TRBJ2-2 and V is TRBV29-1; tentatively, D is TRBD1 or TRBD2 (5 bases each). The CDR3 consists of 14 residues. Per the germline V gene, CDR1 is SQVTM and CDR2 is ANQGSEA. V was trimmed by 4 bases and J by 4 bases, leaving 13 bases between them. The CDR3 reads CSVGEGMVTGELFF. CDR3 nucleotides: TGCAGCGTTGGTGAGGGGATGGTCACCGGGGAGCTGTTTTTT.

This clonotype was found a few times. The chain joins TRBV20-1 to TRBJ2-5; tentatively, D is TRBD1 (6 bases). Germline lookup yields CDR1 DFQATT and CDR2 SNEGSKA (reference sequence). V was pared by 8 bases and J by 4 bases, with 17 bases between. The CDR3 consists of 13 residues. The CDR3 coding sequence is TGCAGTTCCAGACCTACAGGGTTAGAGACCCAGTACTTC. It is translated as CSSRPTGLETQYF.

This sequence joins TRBV10-3 and TRBJ2-7; D is ambiguous. The CDR3 covers 13 residues. Germline CDR1 and CDR2: ENHRY and SYGVKD. V was cut by 4 bases and J by 3 bases, with 10 bases left in between. The CDR3 here is CAISALQDYEQYV. Written as DNA, the CDR3 is TGTGCCATCAGTGCCCTCCAAGACTACGAGCAGTACGTC.

The rearrangement joins TRBV7-3 to TRBJ2-7; TRBD2 matches 10 bases. The CDR3 length is 15 residues. Germline V CDR1 and CDR2: SGHTA, FQGTGA. V lost 5 bases to trimming and J lost 5 bases; unmatched junction nucleotides: 9. Here the CDR3 DNA reads TGTGCCAGCAGCCCGACTGGTCTAGCGGGGGACGAGCAGTACTTC. Protein: CASSPTGLAGDEQYF.

This clonotype was picked up a small number of times. Written as DNA, the CDR3 is TGTGCCAGCAGTCGACCTGCTTCAGGGCGCAGCTCCTACAATGAGCAGTTCTTC. It yields the protein CASSRPASGRSSYNEQFF. The chain uses TRBV7-9 and TRBJ2-1, with a tentative D call TRBD1 (5 bases). From germline, CDR1 is SEHNR and CDR2 FQNEAQ (reference sequence). Trimming took 6 bases from V and 0 from J, leaving 21 bases between them. The CDR3 has 18 amino acids.

V usage is TRBV6-5 and J usage is TRBJ1-3; tentative D call: TRBD1 (6 bases). CDR3 length equals 14 residues. Germline V CDR1 and CDR2: MNHEY, SVGAGI. Trimming left V 2 bases short and J 1 base short, with 6 bases between. For the CDR3, the DNA is TGTGCCAGCAGTTACCAGGGGTCTGGAAACACCATATATTTT. Protein sequence: CASSYQGSGNTIYF.

The chain couples TRBV6-4 to TRBJ2-5, with D possibly matching TRBD2 (5 bases). The V gene's germline CDR1 is MRHNA and CDR2 SNTAGT. The CDR3 covers 13 residues. Between the trimmed V and J ends, which lost 5 bases and 1 base, there was a span of 8 bases. The CDR3 DNA follows: TGTGCCAGCAGTTCGACTATCCAAGAGACCCAGTACTTC. This codes for CASSSTIQETQYF.

This clonotype was counted only a few times. This chain connects TRBV3-1 to TRBJ2-3; no definite D call. The germline gives CDR1 LGHDT, CDR2 YNNKEL (reference sequence). Deletions cut 5 bases from V and 0 bases from J, with 12 bases between. The CDR3 has 15 residues. DNA for the CDR3: TGTGCCAGCAGCGAGAACAGATATAGCACAGATACGCAGTATTTT. It encodes CASSENRYSTDTQYF.

This clonotype was seen a handful of times. This chain joins TRBV4-1 and TRBJ2-1; a possible D gene is TRBD2 (7 bases). Germline CDR1 reads MGHRA; CDR2 reads YSYEKL. V was clipped by 6 bases and J by 2 bases, with 17 bases between them. The CDR3 extends over 16 amino acids. Here the CDR3 reads CASRLGGGLAYNEQFF. The CDR3 nucleotides read TGCGCCAGCAGGTTAGGCGGGGGCCTCGCCTACAATGAGCAGTTCTTC.

This clonotype was counted only a few times. The chain is built from TRBV20-1 and TRBJ2-3; D perhaps matches TRBD1 (6 bases). Germline values: CDR1 DFQATT, CDR2 SNEGSKA (reference sequence). The V end was cut by 5 bases, the J end by 3 bases, with 12 bases between. This CDR3 region has 13 residues. The CDR3 nucleotides read TGCAGTGCTGCCCAGGGGCGGACAGATACGCAGTATTTT. Translating gives CSAAQGRTDTQYF.